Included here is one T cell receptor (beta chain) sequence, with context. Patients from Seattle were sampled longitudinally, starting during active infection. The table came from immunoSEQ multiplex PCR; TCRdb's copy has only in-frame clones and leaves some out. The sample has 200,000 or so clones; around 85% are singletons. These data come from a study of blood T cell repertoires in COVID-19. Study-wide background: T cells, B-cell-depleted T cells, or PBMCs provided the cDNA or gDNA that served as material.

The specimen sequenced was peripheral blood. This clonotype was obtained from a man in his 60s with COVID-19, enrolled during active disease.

CDR3 bases: TGTGCCAGCAGTCAACAGATCTCAGCTTTCTTT. This translates into CASSQQISAFF. The chain employs TRBV6-2 or TRBV6-3 and TRBJ1-1, with D hard to call. Germline V gene data show CDR1 as MNHEY and CDR2 as SVGEGT. V lost 5 bases and J 10 bases, leaving 11 bases between the germline ends. The CDR3 is 11 amino acids.